The rows below give T cell receptor beta chains drawn from one sample of a study of graft-versus-host responses after intestinal transplantation. Measured with immunoSEQ multiplex PCR; TCRdb has only the in-frame clones, and not every one. The sample lists 23,000 or so clones, 40% occurring once. Source: alloreactive CD4+ T cells from a mixed lymphocyte reaction culture, taken before intestinal transplant. Receptors were obtained from a human patient who received an intestinal transplant. The CDR3 runs from the conserved cysteine through the conserved F or W. Fields, in order: V gene, J gene, CDR3 protein.

v_gene: TRBV4-3
j_gene: TRBJ2-2
CDR3aa: CASSQEGTVTGELFF

v_gene: TRBV7-9
j_gene: TRBJ2-7
CDR3aa: CASSYGLAGVSYEQYF

v_gene: TRBV6-5
j_gene: TRBJ1-3
CDR3aa: CASSYAQAGNTIYF

v_gene: TRBV4-2
j_gene: TRBJ2-1
CDR3aa: CASSRNRGPYNEQFF

v_gene: TRBV6-6
j_gene: TRBJ2-7
CDR3aa: CASSSGSNLYEQYF

v_gene: TRBV7-2
j_gene: TRBJ1-1
CDR3aa: CASSLALAGISEAFF

v_gene: TRBV6-6
j_gene: TRBJ2-3
CDR3aa: CASNRGQGSDTQYF

v_gene: TRBV2
j_gene: TRBJ2-2
CDR3aa: CASSEGRSSRDTGELFF

v_gene: TRBV30
j_gene: TRBJ2-2
CDR3aa: CASTQRLAGTGELFF

v_gene: TRBV7-2
j_gene: TRBJ2-1
CDR3aa: CASSPHPGQGGNEQFF

v_gene: TRBV5-1
j_gene: TRBJ1-1
CDR3aa: CASSSRTAMNTEAFF

v_gene: TRBV7-2
j_gene: TRBJ2-1
CDR3aa: CASSLPRGGGLNEQFF

v_gene: TRBV7-9
j_gene: TRBJ2-7
CDR3aa: CASSLGGLSYEQYF

v_gene: TRBV7-2
j_gene: TRBJ2-1
CDR3aa: CASSLEGARYNEQFF

v_gene: TRBV2
j_gene: TRBJ2-2
CDR3aa: CASRVTLLNTGELFF

v_gene: TRBV7-2
j_gene: TRBJ2-1
CDR3aa: CASSLWREPYNEQFF

v_gene: TRBV6-5
j_gene: TRBJ1-6
CDR3aa: CASSYSGTGVNSPLHF

v_gene: TRBV20-1
j_gene: TRBJ1-2
CDR3aa: CSANYHYGYTF

v_gene: TRBV6-6
j_gene: TRBJ1-1
CDR3aa: CASSYNGPNTEAFF

v_gene: TRBV6-5
j_gene: TRBJ1-6
CDR3aa: CASSFNRDSPLHF

v_gene: TRBV27
j_gene: TRBJ2-3
CDR3aa: CASTLAGGDTQYF

v_gene: TRBV5-5
j_gene: TRBJ2-3
CDR3aa: CASSPLAGPTDTQYF

v_gene: TRBV6-5
j_gene: TRBJ2-3
CDR3aa: CASTASFSTDTQYF

v_gene: TRBV23-1
j_gene: TRBJ2-5
CDR3aa: CASSQSSWASSQETQYF

v_gene: TRBV4-2
j_gene: TRBJ2-5
CDR3aa: CASSQQAPTSGGYQETQYF

v_gene: TRBV5-1
j_gene: TRBJ1-6
CDR3aa: CASSLSLQNSPLHF

v_gene: TRBV11-3
j_gene: TRBJ2-3
CDR3aa: CASNPPAERGGPDTQYF

v_gene: TRBV9
j_gene: TRBJ2-7
CDR3aa: CASSASTGDVYQYF

v_gene: TRBV9
j_gene: TRBJ2-7
CDR3aa: CASSVGAVASTNWGYEQYF

v_gene: TRBV11-3
j_gene: TRBJ1-1
CDR3aa: CASSLGGYFAAGDTEAFF

v_gene: TRBV4-1
j_gene: TRBJ2-1
CDR3aa: CASSQDWDREYNEQFF

v_gene: TRBV7-3
j_gene: TRBJ2-7
CDR3aa: CASSSRGGPYEQYF

v_gene: TRBV5-5
j_gene: TRBJ1-1
CDR3aa: CASSWGQGWTEAFF

v_gene: TRBV11-3
j_gene: TRBJ2-5
CDR3aa: CASSPGGRTQYF

v_gene: TRBV7-7
j_gene: TRBJ2-1
CDR3aa: CASSPGGGNEQFF